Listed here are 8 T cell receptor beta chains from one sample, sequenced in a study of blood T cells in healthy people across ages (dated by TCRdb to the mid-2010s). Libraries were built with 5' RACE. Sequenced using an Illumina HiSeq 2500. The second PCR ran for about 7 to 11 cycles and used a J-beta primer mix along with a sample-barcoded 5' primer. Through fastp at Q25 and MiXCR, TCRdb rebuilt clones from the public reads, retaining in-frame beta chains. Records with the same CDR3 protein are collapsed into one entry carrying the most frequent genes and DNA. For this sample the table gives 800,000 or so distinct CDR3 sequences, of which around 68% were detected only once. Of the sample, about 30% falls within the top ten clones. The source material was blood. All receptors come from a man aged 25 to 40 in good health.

CDR3: CASSYFGQGGYGYTF. CDR3 DNA sequence: TGTGCCAGCAGTTACTTTGGACAGGGAGGCTATGGCTACACCTTC. The chain links TRBV6-6 to TRBJ1-2; 8 bases line up with TRBD1. Per the germline V gene, CDR1 is MNHNY and CDR2 is SVGAGI (reference sequence). This CDR3 comprises 15 residues. V lost 1 base, J lost 4 bases, and 5 bases stayed unmatched.

The CDR3: CAWKPTGFSYEQYF. As DNA, the CDR3 is TGTGCCTGGAAACCGACAGGGTTCTCCTACGAGCAGTACTTC. The chain carries TRBV30 and TRBJ2-7, with 7 bases fitting TRBD1. Germline CDR1 is GTSNPN and CDR2 is SVGIG (reference sequence). J lost 0 bases, V lost 4 bases, and 6 bases had no gene match. The CDR3 is made up of 14 amino acids.

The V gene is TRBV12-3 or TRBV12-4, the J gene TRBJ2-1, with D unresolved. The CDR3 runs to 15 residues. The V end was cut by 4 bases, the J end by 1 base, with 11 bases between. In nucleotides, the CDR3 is TGTGCCAGCAGTTACTGGTCAGGTTCCTACAATGAGCAGTTCTTC. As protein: CASSYWSGSYNEQFF.

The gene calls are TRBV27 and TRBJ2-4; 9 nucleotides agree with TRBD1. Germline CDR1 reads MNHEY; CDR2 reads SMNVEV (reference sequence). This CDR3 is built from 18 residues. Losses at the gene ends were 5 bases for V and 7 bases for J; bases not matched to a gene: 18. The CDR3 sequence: CASSTSRDRVEEANIQYF. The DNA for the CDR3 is TGTGCCAGCAGTACCTCCCGGGACAGGGTCGAGGAGGCTAACATTCAGTACTTC.

CDR3 protein: CSVDREGYEQYF. CDR3 nucleotide sequence: TGCAGCGTTGACAGGGAGGGCTACGAGCAGTACTTC. The chain carries TRBV29-1 and TRBJ2-4; TRBD2 matches at 7 bases. The J call could be wrong; TRBJ2-7 is a better fit for the DNA end. CDR1 is SQVTM, CDR2 ANQGSEA, per germline. This CDR3 is 12 amino acids long.

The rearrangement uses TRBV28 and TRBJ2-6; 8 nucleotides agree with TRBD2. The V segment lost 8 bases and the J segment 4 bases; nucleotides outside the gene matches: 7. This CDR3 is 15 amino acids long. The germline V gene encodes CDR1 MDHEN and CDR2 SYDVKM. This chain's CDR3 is CASAGGTPGANVLTF. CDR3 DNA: TGTGCCAGCGCGGGGGGAACTCCAGGGGCCAACGTCCTGACTTTC.

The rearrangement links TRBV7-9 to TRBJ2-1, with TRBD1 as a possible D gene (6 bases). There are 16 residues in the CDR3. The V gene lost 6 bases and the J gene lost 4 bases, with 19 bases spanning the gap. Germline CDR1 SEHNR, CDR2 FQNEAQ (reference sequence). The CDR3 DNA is TGTGCCAGCAGTTCCCGGGACAAGAACCTATACAATGAGCAGTTCTTC. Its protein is CASSSRDKNLYNEQFF.

The CDR3 is CASKQSGGIYEQYF. As DNA, the CDR3 is TGTGCCAGCAAACAGAGCGGGGGTATCTACGAGCAGTACTTC. The chain couples TRBV6-2 or TRBV6-3 to TRBJ2-7; 8 nucleotides align to TRBD2. Germline trimming cut 7 bases from V and 3 bases from J; bases unmatched to any gene: 8. CDR3 length equals 14 residues. Germline values: CDR1 MNHEY, CDR2 SVGEGT.